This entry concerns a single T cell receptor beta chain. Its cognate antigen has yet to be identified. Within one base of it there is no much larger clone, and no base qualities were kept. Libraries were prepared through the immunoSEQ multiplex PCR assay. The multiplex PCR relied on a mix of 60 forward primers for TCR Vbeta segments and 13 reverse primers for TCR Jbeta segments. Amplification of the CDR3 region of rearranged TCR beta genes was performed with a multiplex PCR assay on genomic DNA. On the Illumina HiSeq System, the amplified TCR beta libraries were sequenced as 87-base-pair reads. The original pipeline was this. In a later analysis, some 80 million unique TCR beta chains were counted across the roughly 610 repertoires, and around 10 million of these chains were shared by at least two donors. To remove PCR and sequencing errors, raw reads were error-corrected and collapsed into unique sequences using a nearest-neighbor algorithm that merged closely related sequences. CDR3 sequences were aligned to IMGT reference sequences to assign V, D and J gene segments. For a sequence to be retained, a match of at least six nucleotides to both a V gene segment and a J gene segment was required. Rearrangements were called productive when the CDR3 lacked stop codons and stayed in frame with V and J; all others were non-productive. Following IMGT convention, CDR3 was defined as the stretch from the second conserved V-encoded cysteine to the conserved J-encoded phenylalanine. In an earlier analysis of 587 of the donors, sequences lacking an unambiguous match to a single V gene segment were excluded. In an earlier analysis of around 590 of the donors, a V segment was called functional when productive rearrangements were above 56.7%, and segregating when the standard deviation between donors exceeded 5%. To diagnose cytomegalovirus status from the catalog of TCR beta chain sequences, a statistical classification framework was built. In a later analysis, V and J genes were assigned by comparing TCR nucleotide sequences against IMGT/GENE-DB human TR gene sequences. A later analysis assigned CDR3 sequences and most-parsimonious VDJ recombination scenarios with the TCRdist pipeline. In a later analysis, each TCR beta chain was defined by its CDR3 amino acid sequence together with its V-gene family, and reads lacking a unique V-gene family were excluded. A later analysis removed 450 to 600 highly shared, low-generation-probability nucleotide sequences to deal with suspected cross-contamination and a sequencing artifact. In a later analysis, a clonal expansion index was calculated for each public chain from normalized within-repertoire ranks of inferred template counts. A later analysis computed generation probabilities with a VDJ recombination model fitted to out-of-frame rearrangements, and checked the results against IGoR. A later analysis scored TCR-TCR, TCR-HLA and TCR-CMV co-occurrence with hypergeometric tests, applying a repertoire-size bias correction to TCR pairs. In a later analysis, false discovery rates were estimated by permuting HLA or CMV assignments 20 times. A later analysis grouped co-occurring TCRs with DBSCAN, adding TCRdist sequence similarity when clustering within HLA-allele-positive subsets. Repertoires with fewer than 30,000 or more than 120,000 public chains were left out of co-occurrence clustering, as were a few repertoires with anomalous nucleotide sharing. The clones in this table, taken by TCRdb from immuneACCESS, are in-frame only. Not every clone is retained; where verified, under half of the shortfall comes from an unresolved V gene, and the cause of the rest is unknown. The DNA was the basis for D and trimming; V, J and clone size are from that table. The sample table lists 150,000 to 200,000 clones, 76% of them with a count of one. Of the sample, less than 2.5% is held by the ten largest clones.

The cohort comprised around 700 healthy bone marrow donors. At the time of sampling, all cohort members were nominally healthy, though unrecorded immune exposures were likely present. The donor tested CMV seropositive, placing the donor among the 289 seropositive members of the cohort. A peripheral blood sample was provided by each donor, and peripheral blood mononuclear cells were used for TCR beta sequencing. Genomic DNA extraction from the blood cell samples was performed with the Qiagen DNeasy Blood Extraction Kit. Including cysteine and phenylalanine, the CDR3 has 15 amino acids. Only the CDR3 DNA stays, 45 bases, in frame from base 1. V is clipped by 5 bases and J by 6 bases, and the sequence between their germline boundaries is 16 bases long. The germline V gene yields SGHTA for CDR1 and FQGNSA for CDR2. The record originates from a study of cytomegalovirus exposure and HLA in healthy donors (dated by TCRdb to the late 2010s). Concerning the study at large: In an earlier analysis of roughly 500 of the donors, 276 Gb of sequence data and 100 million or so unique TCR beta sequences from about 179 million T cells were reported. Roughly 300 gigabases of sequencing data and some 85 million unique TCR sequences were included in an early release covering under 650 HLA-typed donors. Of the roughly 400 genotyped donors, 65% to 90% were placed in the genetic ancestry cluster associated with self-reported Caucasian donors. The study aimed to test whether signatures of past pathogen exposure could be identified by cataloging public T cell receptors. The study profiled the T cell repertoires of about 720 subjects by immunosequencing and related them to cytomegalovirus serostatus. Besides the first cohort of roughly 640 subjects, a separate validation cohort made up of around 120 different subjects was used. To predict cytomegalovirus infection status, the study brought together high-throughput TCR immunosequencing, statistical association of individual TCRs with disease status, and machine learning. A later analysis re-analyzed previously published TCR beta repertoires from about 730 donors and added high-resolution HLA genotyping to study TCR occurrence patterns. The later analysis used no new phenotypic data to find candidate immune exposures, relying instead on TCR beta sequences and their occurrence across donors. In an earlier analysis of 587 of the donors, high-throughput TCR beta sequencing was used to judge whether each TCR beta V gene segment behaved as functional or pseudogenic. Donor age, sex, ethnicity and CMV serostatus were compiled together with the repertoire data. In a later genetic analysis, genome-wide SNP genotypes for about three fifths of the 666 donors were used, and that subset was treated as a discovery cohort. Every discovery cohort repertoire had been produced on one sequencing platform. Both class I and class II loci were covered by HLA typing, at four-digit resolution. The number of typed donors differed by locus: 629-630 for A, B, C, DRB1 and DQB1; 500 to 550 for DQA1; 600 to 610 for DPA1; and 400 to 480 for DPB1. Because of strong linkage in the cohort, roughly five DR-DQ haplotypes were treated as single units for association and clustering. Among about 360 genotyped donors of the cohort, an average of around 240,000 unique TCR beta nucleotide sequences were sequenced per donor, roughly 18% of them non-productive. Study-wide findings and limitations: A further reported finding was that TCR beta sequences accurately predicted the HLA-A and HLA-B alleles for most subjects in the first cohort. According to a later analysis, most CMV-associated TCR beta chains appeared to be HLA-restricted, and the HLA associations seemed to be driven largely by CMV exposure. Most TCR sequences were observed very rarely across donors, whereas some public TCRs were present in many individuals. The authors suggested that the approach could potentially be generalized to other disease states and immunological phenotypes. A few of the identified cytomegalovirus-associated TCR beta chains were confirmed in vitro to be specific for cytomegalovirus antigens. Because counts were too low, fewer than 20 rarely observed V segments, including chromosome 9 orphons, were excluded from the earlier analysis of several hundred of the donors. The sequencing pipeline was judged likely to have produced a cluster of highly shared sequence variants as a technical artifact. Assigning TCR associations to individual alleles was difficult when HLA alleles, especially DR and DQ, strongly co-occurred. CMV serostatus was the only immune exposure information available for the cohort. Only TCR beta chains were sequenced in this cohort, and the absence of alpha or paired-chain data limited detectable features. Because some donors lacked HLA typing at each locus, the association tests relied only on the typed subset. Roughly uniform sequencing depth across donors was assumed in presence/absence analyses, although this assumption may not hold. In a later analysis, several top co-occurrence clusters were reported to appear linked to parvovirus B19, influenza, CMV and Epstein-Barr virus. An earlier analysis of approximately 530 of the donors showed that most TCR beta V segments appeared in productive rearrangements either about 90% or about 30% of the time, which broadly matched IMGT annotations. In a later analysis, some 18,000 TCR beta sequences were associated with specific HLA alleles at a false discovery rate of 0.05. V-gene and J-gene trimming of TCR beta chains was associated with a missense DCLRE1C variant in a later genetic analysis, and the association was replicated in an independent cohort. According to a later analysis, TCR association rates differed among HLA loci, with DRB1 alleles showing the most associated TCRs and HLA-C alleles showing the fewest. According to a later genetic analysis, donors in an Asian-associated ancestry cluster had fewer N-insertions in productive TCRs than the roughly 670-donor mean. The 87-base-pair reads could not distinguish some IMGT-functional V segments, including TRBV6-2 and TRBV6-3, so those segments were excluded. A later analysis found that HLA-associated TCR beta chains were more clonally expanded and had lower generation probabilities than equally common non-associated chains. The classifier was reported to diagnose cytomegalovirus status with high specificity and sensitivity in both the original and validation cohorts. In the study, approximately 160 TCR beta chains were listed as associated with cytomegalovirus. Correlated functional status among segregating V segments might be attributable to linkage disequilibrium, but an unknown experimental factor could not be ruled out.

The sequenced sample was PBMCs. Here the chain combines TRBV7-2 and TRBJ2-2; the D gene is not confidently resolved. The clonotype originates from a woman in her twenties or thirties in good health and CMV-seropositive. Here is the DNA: TGTGCCAGCAGCGAGAGACCCGCGGCCCCCGGGGAGCTGTTTTTT. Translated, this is CASSERPAAPGELFF.